This TCR beta chain was sequenced in a study of identifying expanded T cells in peripheral blood. Germline-derived CDR1 and CDR2 are SGDLS and YYNGEE. This CDR3 contains 13 residues. The V end lost 4 bases, the J end lost 5 bases, and 12 bases lay between the germline ends. Study-wide points: Variance in clone template counts between approximately 2-week samples significantly increased with total template count across all healthy donors.

Libraries were prepared by immunoSEQ multiplex PCR; TCRdb keeps only in-frame clonotypes and omits some of them. The table records tens of thousands of clones, approximately 90% of them present only once. A single count supports this clone. Its target is unknown. During the collection period, no donor immune events like infections were recorded. The clonotype comes from a person aged 18 to 70 in good health. J is TRBJ1-1 and V is TRBV9; possibly TRBD1 for D (5 bases). Sequenced: blood. CDR3 sequence: CASSPGWGTEAFF. The CDR3 DNA sequence: TGTGCCAGCAGCCCCGGTTGGGGGACTGAAGCTTTCTTT.